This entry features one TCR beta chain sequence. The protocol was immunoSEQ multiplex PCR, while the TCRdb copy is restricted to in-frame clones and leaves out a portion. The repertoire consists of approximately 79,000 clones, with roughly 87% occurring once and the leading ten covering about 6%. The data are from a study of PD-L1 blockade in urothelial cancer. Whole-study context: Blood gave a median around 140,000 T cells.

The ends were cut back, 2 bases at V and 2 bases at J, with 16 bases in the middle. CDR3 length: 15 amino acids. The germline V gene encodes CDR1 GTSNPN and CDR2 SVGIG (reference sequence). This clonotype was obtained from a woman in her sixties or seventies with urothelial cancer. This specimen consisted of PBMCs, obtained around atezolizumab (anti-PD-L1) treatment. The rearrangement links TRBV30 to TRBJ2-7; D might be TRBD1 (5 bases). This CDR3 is CAWSSAQVRPYEQYF. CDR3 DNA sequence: TGTGCCTGGAGTTCGGCACAGGTAAGGCCCTACGAGCAGTACTTC.